This TCR beta chain was retrieved from a study of PD-1 blockade in mismatch repair-deficient tumors. Study-wide context: Enrolled about 2012-2016, patients had progressing, pretreated mismatch repair-deficient cancers of around 12 types.

Clones were read by immunoSEQ multiplex PCR, and TCRdb kept only the in-frame ones, dropping some. This table holds over 100,000 clones, approximately 80% found once. Looked up from germline, CDR1 is LGHNA and CDR2 is YNFKEQ. This CDR3 is built from 16 residues. Deletions cut 4 bases from V and 1 base from J, with 15 bases between. Three pembrolizumab responders had their TCRs sequenced. In this sample, this clone turned up once. V is TRBV4-2 and J is TRBJ2-3; D gene unclear. The specimen was peripheral blood, collected approximately 14 months after starting pembrolizumab. The receptor's source is an adult with mismatch repair-deficient cancer. The CDR3 region is CASSLNGQLRTDTQYF. CDR3 sequence (DNA): TGTGCCAGCAGCCTAAACGGCCAGCTCCGCACAGATACGCAGTATTTT.